Shown below are 8 T cell receptor beta chains from a single sample sequenced in a study of blood T cell repertoires in COVID-19. The protocol was immunoSEQ multiplex PCR, while the TCRdb copy is restricted to in-frame clones and leaves out a portion. The data contain tens of thousands of clones, approximately 87% of them singletons. The material sequenced was peripheral blood. The receptors originated from a man aged 40-55 years with COVID-19, enrolled during active disease.

This chain connects TRBV28 to TRBJ2-7, with 7 bases identical to TRBD1. With V trimmed by 3 bases and J by 0 bases, 5 bases remained unmatched. Looked up from germline, CDR1 is MDHEN and CDR2 is SYDVKM. The CDR3 consists of 15 residues. CDR3 nucleotides: TGTGCCAGCAGTTTGGGACAGCTTAGCTCCTACGAGCAGTACTTC. This gives the protein CASSLGQLSSYEQYF.

The chain has TRBV5-1 and TRBJ2-3; D might be TRBD2 (5 bases). CDR1 is SGHRS, CDR2 YFSETQ, per germline. CDR3 length: 13 amino acids. V lost 5 bases and J lost 5, with 12 bases in between. In DNA form, the CDR3 reads TGCGCCAGCAGTAGGGAGCTGATAGATACGCAGTATTTT. It specifies CASSRELIDTQYF.

This clone was observed once. The CDR3 bases are TGTGCCAGCAGCTACAGACAGGGTGGGAACACTGAAGCTTTCTTT. Encoded protein: CASSYRQGGNTEAFF. The chain recombines TRBV7-8 with TRBJ1-1; the match to TRBD1 covers 7 bases. With V trimmed by 4 bases and J by 1 base, 6 bases remained unmatched. The CDR3 spans 15 residues. The germline gives CDR1 SGHVS, CDR2 FQNEAQ.

This clone was seen just once. V and J are TRBV10-1 and TRBJ2-3, with unresolved D. The CDR3 extends over 17 amino acids. With 2 bases removed from V and 0 bases from J, the gap between germline ends came to 15 bases. The germline gives CDR1 WNHNN, CDR2 SYGVQD (reference sequence). The CDR3 region has the DNA TGCGCCAGCAGTGAGGACCCCTATGGAGATAGCACAGATACGCAGTATTTT. This encodes CASSEDPYGDSTDTQYF.

The chain employs TRBV10-3 and TRBJ1-5; 8 bases map to TRBD1. V lost 6 bases to trimming and J lost 3 bases; unmatched junction nucleotides: 1. The V gene's germline CDR1 is ENHRY and CDR2 SYGVKD. The CDR3 totals 13 residues. The CDR3 coding sequence is TGTGCCATCAGGACAGGGGCCAATCAGCCCCAGCATTTT. As protein: CAIRTGANQPQHF.

The chain carries TRBV2 and TRBJ2-5; the match to TRBD1 covers 8 bases. The CDR3 length is 13 residues. V lost 5 bases to trimming and J lost 4 bases; unmatched junction nucleotides: 3. Germline values: CDR1 SNHLY, CDR2 FYNNEI. The CDR3 spells CASSRQGRETQYF. The CDR3, as DNA: TGTGCCAGCAGTCGACAGGGGCGAGAGACCCAGTACTTC. Combining the CDR3 with reference TRBV2 and TRBJ2-5 gives the whole variable domain EPEVTQTPSHQVTQMGQEVILRCVPISNHLYFYWYRQILGQKVEFLVSFYNNEISEKSEIFDDQFSVERPDGSNFTLKIRSTKLEDSAMYFCASSRQGRETQYFGPGTRLLVL.

J is TRBJ1-2 and V is TRBV21-1. TRBV21-1 is given as a pseudogene. The CDR3 has 15 amino acids. The CDR3 nucleotides are TGTGCCAGCAGCAAATTCCGGAGCTCATGCTATGGCTACACCTTC. Its protein product is CASSKFRSSCYGYTF.

The CDR3 reads CATSDLNSGRYNEQFF. The CDR3 DNA sequence: TGTGCCACCAGTGATTTGAATAGCGGGCGCTACAATGAGCAGTTCTTC. The rearrangement uses TRBV24-1 and TRBJ2-1, with 7 bases identical to TRBD2. The CDR3 runs to 16 residues. The V gene end was trimmed by 0 bases and the J gene end by 3 bases; junction bases not matched to a gene: 4. Germline V gene lookup returns CDR1 KGHDR and CDR2 SFDVKD.